Described below is a single TCR beta chain sequence and its context. The entry originates in a study of CD8 T cells in ankylosing spondylitis. With 6 bases removed from V and 2 bases from J, the gap between germline ends came to 18 bases. Germline loops: CDR1 SGHAT, CDR2 FQNNGV. The length of the CDR3 is 16 residues. Via MiXCR, TCRdb re-called the 5' RACE reads, giving one row per CDR3 protein. Altogether about 150,000 distinct CDR3 sequences are present, under 45% being singletons, with the ten largest covering roughly 15%. The receptor comes from a male donor with ankylosing spondylitis. Input material: synovial fluid, either unsorted or a sorted T cell fraction (not recorded which). The chain couples TRBV11-2 to TRBJ2-3; possible D gene TRBD2, 6 bases. This CDR3 reads CASRFVSGIHTDTQYF. Here the CDR3 DNA reads TGTGCCAGCAGGTTCGTTAGCGGAATCCACACAGATACGCAGTATTTT.